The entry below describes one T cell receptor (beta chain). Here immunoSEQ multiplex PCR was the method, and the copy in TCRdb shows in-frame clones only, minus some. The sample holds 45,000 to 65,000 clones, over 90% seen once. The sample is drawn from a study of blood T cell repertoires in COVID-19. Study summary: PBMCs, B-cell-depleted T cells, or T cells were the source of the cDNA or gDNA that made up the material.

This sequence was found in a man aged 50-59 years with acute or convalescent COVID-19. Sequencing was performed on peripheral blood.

The CDR3 DNA sequence: TGTGCCAGCAGTTATCGGGAGGGGCTAGGGTCACCCCTCCACTTT. Translation gives CASSYREGLGSPLHF. This chain connects TRBV6-6 to TRBJ1-6, with D tentatively TRBD1 (5 bases). Trimming removed 3 bases from V and 10 bases from J, with 16 bases in between. The germline gives CDR1 MNHNY, CDR2 SVGAGI (reference sequence). The CDR3 covers 15 residues.